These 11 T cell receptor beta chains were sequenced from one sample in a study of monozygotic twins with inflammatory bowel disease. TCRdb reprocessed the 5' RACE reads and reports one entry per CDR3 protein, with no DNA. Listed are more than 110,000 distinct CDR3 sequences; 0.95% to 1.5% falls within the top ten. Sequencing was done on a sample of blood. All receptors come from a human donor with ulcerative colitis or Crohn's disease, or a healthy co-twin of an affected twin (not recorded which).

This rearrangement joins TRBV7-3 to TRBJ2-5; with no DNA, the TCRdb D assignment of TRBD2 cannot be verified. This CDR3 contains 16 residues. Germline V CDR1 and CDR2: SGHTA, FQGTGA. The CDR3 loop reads CASSLISGSGAETQYF.

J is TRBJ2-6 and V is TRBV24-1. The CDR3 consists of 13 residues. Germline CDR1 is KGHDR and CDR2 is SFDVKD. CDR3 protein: CATSSSGANVLTF.

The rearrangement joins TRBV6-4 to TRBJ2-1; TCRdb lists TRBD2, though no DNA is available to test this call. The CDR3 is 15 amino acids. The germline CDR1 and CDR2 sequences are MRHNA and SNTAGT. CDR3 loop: CASSREGPMGNEQFF.

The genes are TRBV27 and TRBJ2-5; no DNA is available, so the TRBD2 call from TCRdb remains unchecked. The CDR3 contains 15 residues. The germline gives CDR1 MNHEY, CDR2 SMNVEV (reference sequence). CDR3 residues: CASRPTSGSRETQYF.

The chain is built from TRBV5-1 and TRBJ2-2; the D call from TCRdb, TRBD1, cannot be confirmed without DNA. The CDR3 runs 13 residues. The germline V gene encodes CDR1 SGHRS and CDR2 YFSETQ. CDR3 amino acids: CASSSLSTGELFF.

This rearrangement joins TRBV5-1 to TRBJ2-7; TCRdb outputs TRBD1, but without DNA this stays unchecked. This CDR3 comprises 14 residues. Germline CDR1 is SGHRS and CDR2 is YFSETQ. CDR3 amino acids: CASSLEQGGYEQYF.

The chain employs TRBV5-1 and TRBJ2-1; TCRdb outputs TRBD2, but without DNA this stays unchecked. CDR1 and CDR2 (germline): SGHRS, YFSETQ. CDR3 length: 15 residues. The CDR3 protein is CASSLAGGLAGEQFF. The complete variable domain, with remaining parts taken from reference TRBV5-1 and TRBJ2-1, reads KAGVTQTPRYLIKTRGQQVTLSCSPISGHRSVSWYQQTPGQGLQFLFEYFSETQRNKGNFPGRFSGRQFSNSRSEMNVSTLELGDSALYLCASSLAGGLAGEQFFGPGTRLTVL.

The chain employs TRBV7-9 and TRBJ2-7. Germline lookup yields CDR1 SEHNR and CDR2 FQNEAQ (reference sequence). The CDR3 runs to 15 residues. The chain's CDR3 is CASSLVPTNSYEQYF.

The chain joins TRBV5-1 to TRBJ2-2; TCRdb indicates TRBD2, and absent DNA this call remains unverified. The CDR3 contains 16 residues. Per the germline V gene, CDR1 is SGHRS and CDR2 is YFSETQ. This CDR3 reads CASSLQAGVNTGELFF.

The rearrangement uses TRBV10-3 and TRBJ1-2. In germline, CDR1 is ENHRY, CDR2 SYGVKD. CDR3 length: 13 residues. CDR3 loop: CAIPGGGPTGYTF.

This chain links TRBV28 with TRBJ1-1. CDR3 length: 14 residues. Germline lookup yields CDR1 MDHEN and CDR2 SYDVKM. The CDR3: CASSLWVPNTEAFF.